Each of the 24 T cell receptor beta chains below was sequenced from the same sample in a study of cytomegalovirus exposure and HLA in healthy donors. Primers for the PCR totalled 60 Vbeta and 13 Jbeta. Data came from immunoSEQ multiplex PCR; TCRdb stores just in-frame clones and leaves some out. The sample has 200,000 to 300,000 clones; roughly 82% are singletons. Sequenced input: PBMCs. Receptors were obtained from a woman aged 40 to 50 in good health and CMV-seropositive.

The CDR3 sequence is CASSSAGAGETQYF. CDR3 in DNA: TGTGCCAGCAGCTCAGCGGGGGCGGGAGAGACCCAGTACTTC. V gene TRBV5-6 combines with J gene TRBJ2-5; 8 bases align to TRBD2. The CDR3 extends over 14 amino acids. Germline trimming cut 3 bases from V and 4 bases from J; bases unmatched to any gene: 5. Germline CDR1 SGHDT, CDR2 YYEEEE.

The chain employs TRBV11-2 and TRBJ2-7; TRBD1 matches 9 bases. J was trimmed by 6 bases and V by 4 bases; bases with no gene match: 7. Germline V CDR1 and CDR2: SGHAT, FQNNGV. CDR3 length: 14 residues. CDR3 amino acids: CASSSLSGQGEQYF. CDR3 bases: TGTGCCAGCAGCTCATTATCGGGACAGGGCGAGCAGTACTTC.

The genes are TRBV11-1 and TRBJ1-1; D is possibly TRBD1 (6 bases). Germline loops: CDR1 SGHAT, CDR2 FQDESV (reference sequence). Trimming removed 2 bases at V and 1 base at J, with 8 bases between. The CDR3 is 14 residues long. In nucleotides, the CDR3 is TGTGCCAGCAGCTTAAGGACAGCGAACACTGAAGCTTTCTTT. It translates to CASSLRTANTEAFF.

The CDR3 sequence is CASSEGGLAGTDTQYF. The CDR3 DNA follows: TGTGCCAGCAGTGAAGGAGGGCTAGCGGGCACAGATACGCAGTATTTT. V is TRBV6-1 and J is TRBJ2-3; TRBD2 agrees at 7 bases. The germline V gene encodes CDR1 MNHNS and CDR2 SASEGT. CDR3 length equals 16 residues. J lost 1 base, V lost 1 base, and 5 bases had no gene match.

The chain recombines TRBV4-3 with TRBJ1-3; 7 bases are a match to TRBD1. The CDR3 consists of 18 residues. Germline CDR1 reads LGHNA; CDR2 reads YSLEER. The trim removed 1 base at V and 0 bases at J, leaving 9 bases unmatched. The CDR3 DNA is TGCGCCAGCAGCCAAGCCCCACAGGGGCCTTACTCTGGAAACACCATATATTTT. The encoded protein is CASSQAPQGPYSGNTIYF.

The chain couples TRBV5-1 to TRBJ2-2, with D possibly TRBD1 on 5 matching bases. The CDR3 is 16 residues long. Germline V gene sequence: CDR1 SGHRS, CDR2 YFSETQ. The V gene lost 2 bases and the J gene lost 0 bases, with 11 bases spanning the gap. The CDR3 spells CASSFLREANTGELFF. DNA of the CDR3: TGCGCCAGCAGCTTCCTCAGGGAAGCGAACACCGGGGAGCTGTTTTTT.

The chain couples TRBV30 to TRBJ1-2; perhaps TRBD1 as D (5 bases). The ends were cut back, 4 bases at V and 6 bases at J, with 21 bases in the middle. Per germline, CDR1 GTSNPN and CDR2 SVGIG (reference sequence). The CDR3 has 15 residues. For the CDR3, the DNA is TGTGCCTGGACGGGGACTATAGGGTCGGTAGATGGCTACACCTTC. It codes for CAWTGTIGSVDGYTF.

J is TRBJ2-7 and V is TRBV7-9, with TRBD2 matching 8 bases. This CDR3 has 15 amino acids. J was trimmed by 3 bases and V by 5 bases; bases with no gene match: 9. Germline values: CDR1 SEHNR, CDR2 FQNEAQ (reference sequence). The CDR3 DNA reads TGTGCCAGCAGCCCTACTAGCGGTGCCTTCTACGAGCAGTACTTC. Its translation: CASSPTSGAFYEQYF.

This clone appeared a few times. The genes are TRBV4-3 and TRBJ1-1; TRBD1 aligns across 7 bases. Germline V gene sequence: CDR1 LGHNA, CDR2 YSLEER. V gave up 6 bases and J gave up 1 base; unmatched junction bases: 11. The CDR3 runs to 16 residues. Here the CDR3 DNA reads TGCGCCAGCAGGCGTGCCGGGACAGCGAGGAACACTGAAGCTTTCTTT. Translated: CASRRAGTARNTEAFF.

The gene calls are TRBV28 and TRBJ1-4, with 7 bases lining up with TRBD1. V was pared by 0 bases and J by 4 bases, with 5 bases of the junction left unmatched. This CDR3 is 16 amino acids long. CDR1 and CDR2 from the germline V gene are MDHEN and SYDVKM. In DNA form, the CDR3 reads TGTGCCAGCAGTTTATGGGCAGGGGGGAGTAATGAAAAACTGTTTTTT. Protein sequence: CASSLWAGGSNEKLFF. Variable domain in full (rest from reference TRBV28 and TRBJ1-4): DVKVTQSSRYLVKRTGEKVFLECVQDMDHENMFWYRQDPGLGLRLIYFSYDVKMKEKGDIPEGYSVSREKKERFSLILESASTNQTSMYLCASSLWAGGSNEKLFFGSGTQLSVL.

This clone was seen a handful of times. CDR3 nucleotide sequence: TGTGCCAGCAGCGGTCAGGGGGAAAGGAGCTACACCTTC. Amino acid sequence: CASSGQGERSYTF. The rearrangement uses TRBV7-9 and TRBJ1-2; 7 nucleotides line up with TRBD1. The CDR3 is 13 amino acids. Trimming removed 5 bases from V and 9 bases from J; junction bases left unmatched: 9. The germline V gene has CDR1 SEHNR and CDR2 FQNEAQ (reference sequence).

A note on this clone: One end of the junction fails to match germline, which may point to a read error. The CDR3 DNA is TGTGCCAGCAGCCTAGCCGGTAATCCCACCTTC. It specifies CASSLAGNPTF. The chain combines TRBV7-9 with TRBJ1-2; D not certain. CDR1 and CDR2 from the germline V gene are SEHNR and FQNEAQ (reference sequence). CDR3 length equals 11 residues.

The chain uses TRBV7-3 and TRBJ1-1; no firm D call. The CDR3 has 14 amino acids. The germline gives CDR1 SGHTA, CDR2 FQGTGA. V was trimmed by 1 base and J by 5 bases, leaving 11 bases between them. The CDR3 coding sequence is TGTGCCAGCAGCTTAAGCGGGTCAGGTACTGAAGCTTTCTTT. This codes for CASSLSGSGTEAFF.

This sequence joins TRBV30 and TRBJ2-7, with 7 bases aligning to TRBD2. V was pared by 2 bases and J by 9 bases, with 4 bases of the junction left unmatched. The CDR3 is 11 amino acids. Germline V gene lookup returns CDR1 GTSNPN and CDR2 SVGIG (reference sequence). CDR3 nucleotide sequence: TGTGCCTGGAGTAGCGGGAAGGTGCAGTACTTC. As protein: CAWSSGKVQYF.

The chain joins TRBV2 to TRBJ2-3; D may be TRBD1 (6 bases). Germline-derived CDR1 and CDR2 are SNHLY and FYNNEI. Trimming shortened V by 2 bases and J by 3 bases, and 12 bases separated the two germline ends. There are 15 residues in the CDR3. The CDR3 DNA is TGTGCCAGCAGTGAAATCAGGGGTAGGACAGATACGCAGTATTTT. The encoded protein is CASSEIRGRTDTQYF.

The V and J genes are TRBV10-3 and TRBJ1-1, with D maybe TRBD1 (5 bases). This CDR3 is built from 15 residues. The germline V and J ends were trimmed by 4 bases and 0 bases, with 12 bases remaining between them. The V gene's germline CDR1 is ENHRY and CDR2 SYGVKD. CDR3 DNA sequence: TGTGCCATCAGTGTAACAGGCGACATGAACACTGAAGCTTTCTTT. The encoded protein is CAISVTGDMNTEAFF.

CDR3 DNA: TGTGCCATCAGTGAGTCGACAGGGAGGCAGCCCCAGCATTTT. It encodes CAISESTGRQPQHF. The V call is TRBV10-3, the J call TRBJ1-5; TRBD1 matches 7 bases. Germline loops: CDR1 ENHRY, CDR2 SYGVKD. V gave up 0 bases and J gave up 7 bases; unmatched junction bases: 3. There are 14 residues in the CDR3.

The gene calls are TRBV6-6 and TRBJ2-7, with D possibly being TRBD1 (6 bases). This CDR3 has 13 amino acids. The V end was cut by 4 bases, the J end by 2 bases, with 9 bases between. CDR1 is MNHNY, CDR2 SVGAGI, per germline (reference sequence). The CDR3 loop reads CASSWTAAYEQYF. CDR3 in DNA: TGTGCCAGCAGTTGGACAGCAGCCTACGAGCAGTACTTC.

The chain joins TRBV7-9 to TRBJ2-2, with 7 bases matching TRBD2. In germline, CDR1 is SEHNR, CDR2 FQNEAQ (reference sequence). V dropped 2 bases and J dropped 1; count of bases not matched to a gene: 4. The CDR3 covers 16 residues. In nucleotides, the CDR3 is TGTGCCAGCAGCTTAACAGCGGGGTGGAACACCGGGGAGCTGTTTTTT. Encoded protein: CASSLTAGWNTGELFF. Full variable domain (outside the CDR3, taken from reference TRBV7-9 and TRBJ2-2): DTGVSQNPRHKITKRGQNVTFRCDPISEHNRLYWYRQTLGQGPEFLTYFQNEAQLEKSRLLSDRFSAERPKGSFSTLEIQRTEQGDSAMYLCASSLTAGWNTGELFFGEGSRLTVL.

As to this clone: Different DNA sequences within this sample yield the same CDR3. The gene calls are TRBV30 and TRBJ1-2, with 7 bases that match TRBD1. This CDR3 is 10 amino acids long. Germline V CDR1 and CDR2: GTSNPN, SVGIG (reference sequence). V was pared by 7 bases and J by 5 bases, with 1 base of the junction left unmatched. CDR3 in DNA: TGTGCCTTCAGGGGGTATGGCTACACCTTC. Translating it yields CAFRGYGYTF.

The chain is built from TRBV7-2 and TRBJ2-7, with D possibly matching TRBD1 (6 bases). Germline V gene sequence: CDR1 SGHTA, CDR2 FQGNSA. Trimming removed 5 bases from V and 2 bases from J, with 16 bases in between. CDR3 length: 15 amino acids. DNA of the CDR3: TGTGCCAGCAGCGCACAGGCGACAGGAACCTACGAGCAGTACTTC. Translation gives CASSAQATGTYEQYF.

V is TRBV5-1 and J is TRBJ2-6, with 9 bases aligning to TRBD1. The CDR3 contains 22 residues. With V trimmed by 6 bases and J by 2 bases, 24 bases remained unmatched. Germline-derived CDR1 and CDR2 are SGHRS and YFSETQ. CDR3 residues: CASTSFSPSHRTGAAGANVLTF. CDR3 coding DNA: TGCGCCAGCACCTCTTTCTCCCCCTCACATCGGACAGGGGCCGCTGGGGCCAACGTCCTGACTTTC. Variable domain in full (rest from reference TRBV5-1 and TRBJ2-6): KAGVTQTPRYLIKTRGQQVTLSCSPISGHRSVSWYQQTPGQGLQFLFEYFSETQRNKGNFPGRFSGRQFSNSRSEMNVSTLELGDSALYLCASTSFSPSHRTGAAGANVLTFGAGSRLTVL.

The chain combines TRBV11-2 with TRBJ2-2; D perhaps matches TRBD2 (6 bases). In germline, CDR1 is SGHAT, CDR2 FQNNGV. The CDR3 is 14 residues long. The ends were cut back, 5 bases at V and 5 bases at J, with 12 bases in the middle. The CDR3 DNA reads as TGTGCCAGCAGCCCGAATCGGGGGACCGGGGAGCTGTTTTTT. This encodes CASSPNRGTGELFF.

The chain carries TRBV2 and TRBJ1-2; D possibly corresponds to TRBD1 (5 bases). This CDR3 spans 13 amino acids. CDR1 and CDR2 from the germline V gene are SNHLY and FYNNEI. Trimming pared 4 bases from V and 4 bases from J, leaving 10 bases between. CDR3 protein: CASSGRQIYGYTF. In DNA, the CDR3 is TGTGCCAGCAGTGGGAGACAGATCTATGGCTACACCTTC.